The T cell receptor beta chain described here comes from a study of Graves' ophthalmopathy and Graves' hyperthyroidism. Study overall: Peripheral blood (taken before any treatment) was collected at initial diagnosis.

The sequenced template was RNA, covering the TCR beta CDR3 region. RT-PCR in the first round used HTBI primers; a second-round multiplex PCR followed. TCRdb recomputed calls from the multiplex PCR reads with MiXCR, one row per CDR3 protein. The table includes a few hundred thousand distinct CDR3 sequences, roughly 15% detected once. This clonotype was observed a few times. The CDR3 spans 15 residues. Trimming stripped 5 bases from V and 0 bases from J, with 13 bases between. Per germline, CDR1 SGHNT and CDR2 YENEEA. Fresh peripheral blood, about 10 ml, was the PBMC source. Sequenced material: peripheral blood. This TCR was sampled from a woman aged 18-29 years with stable Graves' hyperthyroidism. V usage is TRBV11-3 and J usage is TRBJ2-5; no clear D. The CDR3 nucleotides are TGTGCCAGCAGCCCACTCGTGGGGTACCAAGAGACCCAGTACTTC. It is translated as CASSPLVGYQETQYF.